The TCR beta chain described here comes from a study of regulatory T cells in long-lasting Graves disease. On the study more broadly: Antithyroid drug exposure in newly diagnosed Graves' patients had lasted under 3 months. General study findings and limits: Persistent cases favored TRBV28, TRBJ1-2 and TRBJ2-5. Whereas 966 public clonotypes were shared by new patients, persistent patients shared more, at 2,741.

Trimming pared 7 bases from V and 6 bases from J, leaving 12 bases between. The CDR3 runs to 12 residues. This clonotype was counted many times. As yet, its antigen is unknown. Assembly of TCR beta libraries relied on iRepertoire HTBI primers together with Arm-PCR of CDR3 regions. Using its own MiXCR run on the multiplex PCR reads, TCRdb lists one record per CDR3 protein. The repertoire holds roughly 260,000 distinct CDR3 sequences, with 18% as singletons. Time point here: newly diagnosed GD, antithyroid drugs for less than 3 months. The TCR library was prepared using RNA isolated from PBMCs. The sample was also linked to a second study, of T cells in Graves' hyperthyroidism and ophthalmopathy. That paper notes: The study enrolled patients aged 18 to 65 with newly diagnosed hyperthyroidism of under 2 months' duration.

The genes are TRBV12-3 or TRBV12-4 and TRBJ1-1; D remains ambiguous. This specimen consisted of peripheral blood mononuclear cells (PBMCs), obtained at new diagnosis, from a patient treated with antithyroid drugs. The sequence was obtained from a woman in her twenties or thirties with Graves disease. The CDR3 nucleotides are TGTGCCAGCACCCACGGGAAGTCTGAAGCTTTCTTT. The encoded protein is CASTHGKSEAFF.